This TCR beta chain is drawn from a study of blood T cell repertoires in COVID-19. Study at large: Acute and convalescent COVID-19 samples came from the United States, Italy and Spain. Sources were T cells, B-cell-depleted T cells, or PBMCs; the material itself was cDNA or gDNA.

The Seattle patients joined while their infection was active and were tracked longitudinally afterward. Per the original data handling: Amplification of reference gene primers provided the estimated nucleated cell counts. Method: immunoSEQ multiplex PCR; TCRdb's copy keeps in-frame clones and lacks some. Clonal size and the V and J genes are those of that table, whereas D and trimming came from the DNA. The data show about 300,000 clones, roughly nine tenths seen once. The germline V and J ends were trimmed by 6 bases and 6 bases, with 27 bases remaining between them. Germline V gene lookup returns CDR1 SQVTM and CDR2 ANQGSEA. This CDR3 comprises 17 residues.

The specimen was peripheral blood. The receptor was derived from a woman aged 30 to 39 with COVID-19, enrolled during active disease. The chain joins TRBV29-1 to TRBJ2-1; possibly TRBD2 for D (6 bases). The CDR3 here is CSVVAGFGASRVNEQFF. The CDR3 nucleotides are TGCAGCGTGGTTGCGGGGTTTGGAGCTTCAAGGGTCAATGAGCAGTTCTTC.